The source of this T cell receptor beta chain is a study of human T cells and chemical hapten exposure. The overall study: Women made up most patients, who had alopecia areata, totalis or universalis. From small differences in pooled library volume came most of the variation in per-sample TCR yields.

This CDR3 has 13 residues. V gave up 1 base and J gave up 1 base, with 4 bases separating them. Germline-derived CDR1 and CDR2 are LGHNT and FRNRAP. This clonotype was counted many times. TCRdb used MiXCR to reprocess the RACE reads, holding one entry per CDR3 protein. This sample has about 300,000 distinct CDR3 sequences, with 5% to 6.5% found just once. Time point here: pre-sensitization, week 0. This sample's treatment: therapeutic diphenylcyclopropenone sensitization with weekly scalp DPC. The sample here was whole blood, taken in connection with sensitization to the hapten diphenylcyclopropenone (DPC). The source of this sequence is a woman younger than 30 with alopecia areata. Some clones in this sample may be carry-over from other donors' samples. The rearrangement links TRBV12-5 to TRBJ1-1; no clear D. This CDR3 is CASGLERNTEAFF. In DNA form, the CDR3 reads TGTGCTAGTGGTTTGGAGAGGAACACTGAAGCTTTCTTT.